The 32 T cell receptor beta chains in this list originate from one sample, sequenced in a study of shared clonotypes between healthy human individuals. Assay: immunoSEQ multiplex PCR; the TCRdb copy retains only in-frame clones and omits some. The table has approximately 640,000 clones, around 90% seen once. The specimen was memory CD8+ T cells from PBMCs. The subset is: CD45RO+ cells pooled with CCR7-negative TemRA cells. The source of these receptors is a man aged 18 to 30 in good health. Some clones in this sample may be carry-over from other donors' samples.

J is TRBJ2-1 and V is TRBV11-2; D unclear. The CDR3 is 14 residues long. Germline-derived CDR1 and CDR2 are SGHAT and FQNNGV. V lost 2 bases, J lost 3 bases, and 8 bases lay in between. CDR3 loop: CASSLSRHYNEQFF. For the CDR3, the DNA is TGTGCCAGCAGCTTATCACGCCACTACAATGAGCAGTTCTTC.

A few counts support this clone. V is TRBV7-9 and J is TRBJ1-1, with D possibly TRBD1 on 6 matching bases. V was shortened by 4 bases and J by 6 bases, with 24 bases between the two germline ends. Germline-derived CDR1 and CDR2 are SEHNR and FQNEAQ (reference sequence). CDR3 length equals 17 residues. Here the CDR3 reads CASSSWDWAGANPEAFF. The CDR3 DNA follows: TGTGCCAGCAGCTCGTGGGATTGGGCGGGGGCAAATCCTGAAGCTTTCTTT. The full variable domain, rest sourced from reference TRBV7-9 and TRBJ1-1, is DTGVSQNPRHKITKRGQNVTFRCDPISEHNRLYWYRQTLGQGPEFLTYFQNEAQLEKSRLLSDRFSAERPKGSFSTLEIQRTEQGDSAMYLCASSSWDWAGANPEAFFGQGTRLTVV.

The chain employs TRBV6-1 and TRBJ1-2; 7 positions match TRBD1. Germline trimming cut 3 bases from V and 4 bases from J; bases unmatched to any gene: 11. Germline-derived CDR1 and CDR2 are MNHNS and SASEGT. The CDR3 contains 16 residues. In DNA form, the CDR3 reads TGTGCCAGCAGTGAGCCTAAGACAGGGTTTGGCTATGGCTACACCTTC. It specifies CASSEPKTGFGYGYTF.

Notes on this clone: The sample has other DNA sequences that encode this CDR3 too. V and J are TRBV7-9 and TRBJ2-7, with 13 bases aligning to TRBD2. This CDR3 comprises 15 residues. Germline CDR1 is SEHNR and CDR2 is FQNEAQ (reference sequence). V was clipped by 5 bases and J by 4 bases; unmatched bases: 5. DNA of the CDR3: TGTGCCAGCAGCACCGGGACTAGCGGGACTTACGAGCAGTACTTC. Its translation: CASSTGTSGTYEQYF.

A remark on this clone: Other DNA sequences from this sample encode an identical CDR3 as well. This sequence joins TRBV5-6 and TRBJ1-2; D possibly corresponds to TRBD1 (5 bases). The germline V gene encodes CDR1 SGHDT and CDR2 YYEEEE. The CDR3 is made up of 13 amino acids. The germline V and J ends were trimmed by 0 bases and 5 bases, with 8 bases remaining between them. CDR3 in amino acids: CASSLGQTYGYTF. The CDR3 DNA reads as TGTGCCAGCAGCTTGGGACAGACGTATGGCTACACCTTC.

The chain carries TRBV5-4 and TRBJ2-7, with D unresolved. The ends were cut back, 5 bases at V and 3 bases at J, with 15 bases in the middle. Per germline, CDR1 SGHNT and CDR2 YYREEE (reference sequence). The CDR3 loop spans 14 amino acids. CDR3 sequence reads: CASSRSSSVYEQYF. Written as DNA, the CDR3 is TGTGCCAGCAGTAGGTCCTCGAGTGTCTACGAGCAGTACTTC.

V is TRBV6-5 and J is TRBJ2-1; D is undetermined. Germline CDR1 and CDR2: MNHEY and SVGAGI. This CDR3 has 12 amino acids. V lost 8 bases and J lost 2, with 7 bases in between. CDR3: CASPLTYNEQFF. For the CDR3, the DNA is TGTGCCAGCCCCCTCACCTACAATGAGCAGTTCTTC.

This chain links TRBV28 with TRBJ1-5, with no clear D. Germline V lookup: CDR1 MDHEN, CDR2 SYDVKM. This CDR3 has 11 residues. V was clipped by 6 bases and J by 8 bases, with 8 bases between them. As DNA, the CDR3 is TGTGCCAGCAGATCACGGGAGCCCCAGCATTTT. Translated: CASRSREPQHF.

V and J are TRBV6-5 and TRBJ2-1; D not resolved. CDR3 length: 16 residues. Germline CDR1 is MNHEY and CDR2 is SVGAGI. V shed 0 bases and J shed 0 bases, with 9 bases lying between them. CDR3 region: CASSYSDSSSYNEQFF. The CDR3, as DNA: TGTGCCAGCAGTTACTCGGATTCGAGCTCCTACAATGAGCAGTTCTTC.

The genes are TRBV7-9 and TRBJ2-3; 8 bases are a match to TRBD2. The CDR3 extends over 13 amino acids. CDR1 is SEHNR, CDR2 FQNEAQ, per germline (reference sequence). Trimming at V came to 8 bases and at J to 4 bases, leaving 5 bases not matched to a gene. The CDR3 sequence: CASERERPDTQYF. The CDR3 DNA reads as TGTGCCAGCGAGCGGGAGCGTCCAGATACGCAGTATTTT.

The rearrangement links TRBV28 to TRBJ1-1, with TRBD1 identical over 12 bases. Germline-derived CDR1 and CDR2 are MDHEN and SYDVKM. The V gene end was trimmed by 7 bases and the J gene end by 7 bases; junction bases not matched to a gene: 7. The CDR3 contains 14 residues. The CDR3 bases are TGTGCCAGCAACTCGGGACAGGGGGCCAATGAAGCTTTCTTT. Translation gives CASNSGQGANEAFF.

The rearrangement links TRBV5-6 to TRBJ1-5; D may be TRBD1 (5 bases). In germline, CDR1 is SGHDT, CDR2 YYEEEE. The CDR3 loop spans 14 amino acids. V shed 0 bases and J shed 9 bases, with 13 bases lying between them. The CDR3 bases are TGTGCCAGCAGCTTGGGCGGGGGTAGGCCGCCCCAGCATTTT. It translates to CASSLGGGRPPQHF.

This clone turned up a few times. V usage is TRBV5-1 and J usage is TRBJ2-3; D is uncertain. Per germline, CDR1 SGHRS and CDR2 YFSETQ. V gave up 0 bases and J gave up 0 bases, with 11 bases separating them. There are 16 residues in the CDR3. CDR3 amino acids: CASSLGQSLSTDTQYF. DNA for the CDR3: TGCGCCAGCAGCTTGGGGCAGTCATTAAGCACAGATACGCAGTATTTT.

CDR3 amino acids: CASSLSSGRVYEQYF. DNA of the CDR3: TGTGCCAGCAGCTTGTCAAGCGGGAGAGTTTACGAGCAGTACTTC. The gene calls are TRBV7-9 and TRBJ2-7, with 8 bases lining up with TRBD2. The CDR3 has 15 amino acids. V lost 3 bases and J lost 4; bases outside the gene matches: 8. The germline gives CDR1 SEHNR, CDR2 FQNEAQ (reference sequence).

This clone was observed a single time. The chain uses TRBV7-9 and TRBJ2-1; 7 bases map to TRBD1. V gave up 4 bases and J gave up 12 bases; unmatched junction bases: 9. Germline-derived CDR1 and CDR2 are SEHNR and FQNEAQ (reference sequence). There are 13 residues in the CDR3. CDR3 loop: CASSSDRDYWQFF. In DNA form, the CDR3 reads TGTGCCAGCAGCTCTGACAGGGATTATTGGCAGTTCTTC. The complete variable domain, with remaining parts taken from reference TRBV7-9 and TRBJ2-1, reads DTGVSQNPRHKITKRGQNVTFRCDPISEHNRLYWYRQTLGQGPEFLTYFQNEAQLEKSRLLSDRFSAERPKGSFSTLEIQRTEQGDSAMYLCASSSDRDYWQFFGPGTRLTVL.

The gene calls are TRBV28 and TRBJ2-5, with 8 bases fitting TRBD2. The CDR3 consists of 17 residues. From germline, CDR1 is MDHEN and CDR2 SYDVKM. V gave up 8 bases and J gave up 5 bases; unmatched junction bases: 19. The DNA of the CDR3 is TGTGCCAGCGACTCCCCTGGGCGGGAGGCCCCGACGGAGACCCAGTACTTC. Protein sequence: CASDSPGREAPTETQYF. Full variable domain (outside the CDR3, taken from reference TRBV28 and TRBJ2-5): DVKVTQSSRYLVKRTGEKVFLECVQDMDHENMFWYRQDPGLGLRLIYFSYDVKMKEKGDIPEGYSVSREKKERFSLILESASTNQTSMYLCASDSPGREAPTETQYFGPGTRLLVL.

The V call is TRBV19, the J call TRBJ1-3; 9 bases agree with TRBD1. The CDR3 has 15 residues. CDR1 is LNHDA and CDR2 is SQIVND in the germline V gene (reference sequence). V shed 5 bases and J 2 bases; nucleotides not matched to a gene: 4. The chain's CDR3 is CASSPGQGPGNTIYF. The CDR3 nucleotides are TGTGCCAGTAGTCCCGGACAGGGGCCTGGAAACACCATATATTTT.

The count of this clone is one. This chain joins TRBV7-9 and TRBJ2-6, with D uncertain. The CDR3 covers 14 residues. Germline V gene sequence: CDR1 SEHNR, CDR2 FQNEAQ (reference sequence). V lost 5 bases, J lost 1 base, and 6 bases lay in between. CDR3: CASSRRSGANVLTF. The CDR3 DNA reads as TGTGCCAGCAGCCGCAGGTCTGGGGCCAACGTCCTGACTTTC.

The CDR3 loop is CASSADRLLAKNIQYF. CDR3 coding DNA: TGCGCCAGCAGCGCAGACAGACTGCTAGCCAAAAACATTCAGTACTTC. The chain recombines TRBV5-1 with TRBJ2-4, with D perhaps matching TRBD1 (5 bases). This CDR3 comprises 16 residues. The germline V and J ends were trimmed by 4 bases and 0 bases, with 14 bases remaining between them. The germline V gene encodes CDR1 SGHRS and CDR2 YFSETQ.

The rearrangement uses TRBV4-3 and TRBJ2-7; 7 nucleotides match TRBD1. The V gene's germline CDR1 is LGHNA and CDR2 YSLEER. The CDR3 has 15 residues. J lost 0 bases, V lost 2 bases, and 4 bases had no gene match. CDR3 sequence (DNA): TGCGCCAGCAGCCAATTGACAGGGATCTCCTACGAGCAGTACTTC. Translated: CASSQLTGISYEQYF.

As for this clone: Other DNA sequences in this sample translate to the same CDR3. The chain is built from TRBV11-2 and TRBJ2-7, with TRBD1 as a possible D gene (6 bases). The CDR3 has 13 amino acids. V lost 1 base and J 3 bases, leaving 7 bases between the germline ends. Germline V lookup: CDR1 SGHAT, CDR2 FQNNGV. CDR3 sequence reads: CASSLVRGYEQYF. CDR3 DNA sequence: TGTGCCAGCAGCTTAGTCAGGGGCTACGAGCAGTACTTC.

This clone was seen repeatedly, ten times or more. The rearrangement uses TRBV10-3 and TRBJ1-6; D might be TRBD1 (6 bases). CDR3 size: 13 residues. CDR1 ENHRY and CDR2 SYGVKD come from the germline V gene. Deletions cut 8 bases from V and 10 bases from J, with 15 bases between. This chain's CDR3 is CAIQAGVESPLHF. The DNA of the CDR3 is TGTGCCATCCAAGCAGGGGTGGAATCACCCCTCCACTTT.

V and J are TRBV7-9 and TRBJ2-2, with TRBD2 identical over 7 bases. Germline-derived CDR1 and CDR2 are SEHNR and FQNEAQ (reference sequence). The length of the CDR3 is 18 residues. J lost 0 bases, V lost 5 bases, and 12 bases had no gene match. This CDR3 reads CASSPRFRLAANTGELFF. The CDR3 coding sequence is TGTGCCAGCAGCCCCCGATTTAGGCTAGCGGCGAACACCGGGGAGCTGTTTTTT.

This clone turned up a few times. Other DNA sequences in this specimen translate into the identical CDR3. The chain combines TRBV29-1 with TRBJ1-1; no firm D call. The germline V and J ends were trimmed by 4 bases and 5 bases, with 8 bases remaining between them. The CDR3 loop spans 11 amino acids. The germline V gene encodes CDR1 SQVTM and CDR2 ANQGSEA. The CDR3 nucleotides read TGCAGCGTTGTTCGAGGTACTGAAGCTTTCTTT. Translated: CSVVRGTEAFF. The full variable domain, its missing parts supplied by reference TRBV29-1 and TRBJ1-1, is SAVISQKPSRDICQRGTSLTIQCQVDSQVTMMFWYRQQPGQSLTLIATANQGSEATYESGFVIDKFPISRPNLTFSTLTVSNMSPEDSSIYLCSVVRGTEAFFGQGTRLTVV.

In regard to this clone: Given a much more abundant clone one base away, this may be a read error. Other DNA sequences in the sample encode the same CDR3. The rearrangement links TRBV6-4 to TRBJ2-2; 11 bases map to TRBD2. The germline gives CDR1 MRHNA, CDR2 SNTAGT. J lost 4 bases, V lost 6 bases, and 1 base had no gene match. The CDR3 is 14 residues long. The CDR3 is CASSLAGGTGELFF. CDR3 nucleotides: TGTGCCAGCAGCCTAGCGGGGGGCACCGGGGAGCTGTTTTTT.

CDR3 in amino acids: CASSDWSEYEQYF. DNA for the CDR3: TGTGCCAGCAGTGATTGGTCGGAATACGAGCAGTACTTC. The gene calls are TRBV2 and TRBJ2-7; D is ambiguous. Trimming shortened V by 3 bases and J by 4 bases, and 10 bases separated the two germline ends. The CDR3 is made up of 13 amino acids. The germline V gene has CDR1 SNHLY and CDR2 FYNNEI.

V is TRBV10-3 and J is TRBJ2-2; D is possibly TRBD2 (5 bases). CDR1 ENHRY and CDR2 SYGVKD come from the germline V gene. V gave up 6 bases and J gave up 1 base, with 9 bases separating them. The CDR3 sequence is 14 residues long. The CDR3 DNA reads as TGTGCCATCAGCAGCGGAATGAACACCGGGGAGCTGTTTTTT. It specifies CAISSGMNTGELFF.

In DNA, the CDR3 is TGTGCCAGCAGCCCATATGCTGGGGGGAATGAGCAGTTCTTC. Protein product: CASSPYAGGNEQFF. The J gene is TRBJ2-1, the V gene TRBV7-8, with D possibly TRBD2 on 6 matching bases. The V and J ends lost 5 bases and 7 bases respectively, with 15 bases between them. The length of the CDR3 is 14 residues. The germline CDR1 and CDR2 sequences are SGHVS and FQNEAQ.

CDR3 amino acids: CASSPQGFSYEQYF. Written as DNA, the CDR3 is TGCGCCAGCAGCCCACAGGGGTTCTCCTACGAGCAGTACTTC. The rearrangement joins TRBV5-1 to TRBJ2-7, with 7 bases fitting TRBD1. The ends lost 4 bases at V and 0 bases at J; junction bases unmatched: 4. The CDR3 consists of 14 residues. The germline V gene has CDR1 SGHRS and CDR2 YFSETQ.

CDR3 in amino acids: CSVEGPNTDTQYF. CDR3 DNA sequence: TGCAGCGTTGAGGGACCTAACACAGATACGCAGTATTTT. The chain combines TRBV29-1 with TRBJ2-3, with D tentatively TRBD1 or TRBD2 (5 bases each). The CDR3 totals 13 residues. The germline V gene encodes CDR1 SQVTM and CDR2 ANQGSEA. V was trimmed by 3 bases and J by 2 bases, leaving 9 bases between them.

The chain carries TRBV5-1 and TRBJ1-2; TRBD1 agrees at 8 bases. Trimming removed 3 bases from V and 8 bases from J; junction bases left unmatched: 9. Looked up from germline, CDR1 is SGHRS and CDR2 is YFSETQ. The CDR3 runs to 14 residues. CDR3 sequence reads: CASSSPGTGEGYTF. In DNA, the CDR3 is TGCGCCAGCAGCTCCCCCGGGACAGGAGAAGGCTACACCTTC. Variable domain in full (rest from reference TRBV5-1 and TRBJ1-2): KAGVTQTPRYLIKTRGQQVTLSCSPISGHRSVSWYQQTPGQGLQFLFEYFSETQRNKGNFPGRFSGRQFSNSRSEMNVSTLELGDSALYLCASSSPGTGEGYTFGSGTRLTVV.

In this sample, this clone turned up once. The rearrangement joins TRBV9 to TRBJ2-5; either TRBD1 or TRBD2 may fit D (6 bases each). CDR1 and CDR2 from the germline V gene are SGDLS and YYNGEE. The CDR3 runs to 15 residues. V was cut by 0 bases and J by 5 bases, with 14 bases left in between. The DNA of the CDR3 is TGTGCCAGCAGCGTAGCCAATGGGGGGCAGGAGACCCAGTACTTC. Translated, it gives CASSVANGGQETQYF.